This T cell receptor (beta chain) was identified during a study of PD-1 blockade in mismatch repair-deficient tumors. On the study more broadly: All were previously treated, progressing patients with around eleven mismatch repair-deficient cancer types. Broader study findings: Rapid post-treatment expansion, then contraction, generally preceding radiologic response, marked tumor-resident clones.

The CDR3 extends over 18 amino acids. The V and J ends lost 1 base and 0 bases respectively, with 18 bases between them. CDR1 is SGHAT and CDR2 is FQDESV in the germline V gene (reference sequence). About this clone itself: The antigen remains undetermined.

All patients were mismatch repair deficient, assessed by either PCR or immunohistochemistry. Here immunoSEQ multiplex PCR was the method, and the copy in TCRdb shows in-frame clones only, minus some. The table includes about 39,000 clones, approximately 88% detected once. This chain uses TRBV11-1 with TRBJ1-1; D is uncertain. The material was PBMCs, obtained 38 to 40 weeks after starting pembrolizumab. The source of this sequence is an adult with mismatch repair-deficient cancer. CDR3 residues: CASSLVGGRGKMNTEAFF. The CDR3 DNA reads TGTGCCAGCAGCTTAGTAGGTGGGCGCGGGAAGATGAACACTGAAGCTTTCTTT.